The 14 T cell receptor beta chains presented below share a single source sample, sequenced in a study of blood T cell repertoires in COVID-19. Generated by immunoSEQ multiplex PCR, the TCRdb table keeps only in-frame clones and is missing some. This sample has approximately 180,000 clones, with 70% to 90% found just once. Material for sequencing was peripheral blood. These receptors were obtained from a human donor in a cohort sampled during active COVID-19.

The rearrangement uses TRBV6-6 and TRBJ2-1; no clear D gene. CDR3 size: 12 residues. Germline CDR1 reads MNHNY; CDR2 reads SVGAGI (reference sequence). V was clipped by 9 bases and J by 4 bases, with 10 bases between them. CDR3 nucleotides: TGTGCCAGTCAACAGCCTTACAATGAGCAGTTCTTC. This gives the protein CASQQPYNEQFF.

The rearrangement uses TRBV25-1 and TRBJ2-7; 7 nucleotides line up with TRBD1. Germline trimming cut 3 bases from V and 4 bases from J; bases unmatched to any gene: 6. Germline V lookup: CDR1 MGHDK, CDR2 SYGVNS. This CDR3 is built from 14 residues. The CDR3 reads CASSEERGHYEQYF. The CDR3 DNA reads TGTGCCAGCAGTGAGGAGAGGGGGCATTACGAGCAGTACTTC.

The count of this clone is one. The DNA for the CDR3 is TGTGCCAGCAGAGGAGGGACAGTTTCCTCGTACGAGCAGTACTTC. This encodes CASRGGTVSSYEQYF. This sequence joins TRBV27 and TRBJ2-7; D might be TRBD1 (7 bases). The V gene lost 6 bases and the J gene lost 4 bases, with 19 bases spanning the gap. Per the germline V gene, CDR1 is MNHEY and CDR2 is SMNVEV (reference sequence). The CDR3 runs 15 residues.

The CDR3 DNA follows: TGTGCCTGGAGGGACAGTTACAATGAGCAGTTCTTC. Its protein is CAWRDSYNEQFF. V is TRBV30 and J is TRBJ2-1, with a weak D call TRBD1 (6 bases). The V end was cut by 3 bases, the J end by 4 bases, with 7 bases between. The CDR3 sequence is 12 residues long. Germline loops: CDR1 GTSNPN, CDR2 SVGIG (reference sequence).

The chain carries TRBV9 and TRBJ2-2; D possibly corresponds to TRBD2 (5 bases). The CDR3 runs to 16 residues. Trimming took 0 bases from V and 6 from J, leaving 15 bases between them. Per germline, CDR1 SGDLS and CDR2 YYNGEE. As DNA, the CDR3 is TGTGCCAGCAGCGTAGAGATTGGGATGAGGGCCGGGGAGCTGTTTTTT. Translating it yields CASSVEIGMRAGELFF.

The chain links TRBV6-5 to TRBJ2-1, with 7 bases aligning to TRBD1. CDR1 MNHEY and CDR2 SVGAGI come from the germline V gene. V was clipped by 11 bases and J by 10 bases; unmatched bases: 17. The CDR3 covers 14 residues. This CDR3 is CALHRGRGSVEQFF. The CDR3 nucleotides read TGTGCCCTTCACAGGGGCCGCGGTTCAGTGGAGCAGTTCTTC.

The chain links TRBV21-1 to TRBJ1-5. TRBV21-1 is annotated as a pseudogene. The CDR3 is 17 residues long. CDR3 in amino acids: CASSKLGRRENNQPQHF. The CDR3 DNA follows: TGTGCCAGCAGCAAACTAGGAAGAAGGGAGAACAATCAGCCCCAGCATTTT.

The chain joins TRBV5-5 to TRBJ1-6; D gene uncertain. The CDR3 covers 14 residues. V lost 0 bases and J 10 bases, leaving 11 bases between the germline ends. Germline CDR1 SGHKS, CDR2 YYEKEE (reference sequence). The DNA for the CDR3 is TGTGCCAGCAGCTTGGTCGAAGTGCGGTCACCCCTCCACTTT. Translating gives CASSLVEVRSPLHF.

The chain carries TRBV18 and TRBJ1-3; D is unclear. V lost 6 bases to trimming and J lost 2 bases, with 17 bases between them. The CDR3 contains 16 residues. Germline V gives CDR1 KGHSH, CDR2 LQKENI. As DNA, the CDR3 is TGTGCCAGCTCCCTTTCTCCCCCGAGGACTGGAAACACCATATATTTT. As protein: CASSLSPPRTGNTIYF.

Here the CDR3 reads CASSLTGNPEKLFF. CDR3 coding DNA: TGTGCCAGCAGCCTGACAGGGAATCCGGAAAAACTGTTTTTT. The V and J genes are TRBV2 and TRBJ1-4, with 7 nucleotides matching TRBD1. The CDR3 covers 14 residues. The trim removed 6 bases at V and 8 bases at J, leaving 9 bases unmatched. Germline loops: CDR1 SNHLY, CDR2 FYNNEI.

This sequence joins TRBV11-2 and TRBJ1-4; D uncertain. Germline V gives CDR1 SGHAT, CDR2 FQNNGV. The CDR3 loop spans 13 amino acids. The V gene lost 2 bases and the J gene lost 12 bases, with 13 bases spanning the gap. The CDR3 loop is CASSLKGGVELFF. Here the CDR3 DNA reads TGTGCCAGCAGCTTAAAAGGCGGCGTCGAACTGTTTTTT. The variable domain in full, completed from reference TRBV11-2 and TRBJ1-4, reads EAGVAQSPRYKIIEKRQSVAFWCNPISGHATLYWYQQILGQGPKLLIQFQNNGVVDDSQLPKDRFSAERLKGVDSTLKIQPAKLEDSAVYLCASSLKGGVELFFGSGTQLSVL.

J is TRBJ2-6 and V is TRBV27; 9 bases line up with TRBD1. V shed 5 bases, J shed 0 bases, and the junction held 8 bases outside the gene matches. This CDR3 is built from 18 residues. Per germline, CDR1 MNHEY and CDR2 SMNVEV (reference sequence). CDR3 sequence reads: CASSPSGTGSSGANVLTF. The DNA of the CDR3 is TGTGCCAGCAGTCCATCCGGGACAGGGAGCTCTGGGGCCAACGTCCTGACTTTC. The full variable domain, its missing parts supplied by reference TRBV27 and TRBJ2-6, is EAQVTQNPRYLITVTGKKLTVTCSQNMNHEYMSWYRQDPGLGLRQIYYSMNVEVTDKGDVPEGYKVSRKEKRNFPLILESPSPNQTSLYFCASSPSGTGSSGANVLTFGAGSRLTVL.

The rearrangement joins TRBV7-9 to TRBJ1-1; 7 bases line up with TRBD1. V lost 2 bases, J lost 5 bases, and 5 bases stayed unmatched. The length of the CDR3 is 14 residues. Germline V gene lookup returns CDR1 SEHNR and CDR2 FQNEAQ (reference sequence). CDR3 sequence (DNA): TGTGCCAGCAGCTTATCCGGGACAGTGACTGAAGCTTTCTTT. Its translation is CASSLSGTVTEAFF.

The chain has TRBV5-4 and TRBJ2-1; 16 bases match TRBD2. After removal of 4 bases from V and 13 bases from J, the junction contained 11 bases not matched to a gene. CDR1 is SGHNT and CDR2 is YYREEE in the germline V gene (reference sequence). This CDR3 contains 16 residues. The CDR3 loop reads CASSDKGGTSGRGQFF. As DNA, the CDR3 is TGTGCCAGCAGCGACAAAGGGGGGACTAGCGGGAGGGGTCAGTTCTTC.